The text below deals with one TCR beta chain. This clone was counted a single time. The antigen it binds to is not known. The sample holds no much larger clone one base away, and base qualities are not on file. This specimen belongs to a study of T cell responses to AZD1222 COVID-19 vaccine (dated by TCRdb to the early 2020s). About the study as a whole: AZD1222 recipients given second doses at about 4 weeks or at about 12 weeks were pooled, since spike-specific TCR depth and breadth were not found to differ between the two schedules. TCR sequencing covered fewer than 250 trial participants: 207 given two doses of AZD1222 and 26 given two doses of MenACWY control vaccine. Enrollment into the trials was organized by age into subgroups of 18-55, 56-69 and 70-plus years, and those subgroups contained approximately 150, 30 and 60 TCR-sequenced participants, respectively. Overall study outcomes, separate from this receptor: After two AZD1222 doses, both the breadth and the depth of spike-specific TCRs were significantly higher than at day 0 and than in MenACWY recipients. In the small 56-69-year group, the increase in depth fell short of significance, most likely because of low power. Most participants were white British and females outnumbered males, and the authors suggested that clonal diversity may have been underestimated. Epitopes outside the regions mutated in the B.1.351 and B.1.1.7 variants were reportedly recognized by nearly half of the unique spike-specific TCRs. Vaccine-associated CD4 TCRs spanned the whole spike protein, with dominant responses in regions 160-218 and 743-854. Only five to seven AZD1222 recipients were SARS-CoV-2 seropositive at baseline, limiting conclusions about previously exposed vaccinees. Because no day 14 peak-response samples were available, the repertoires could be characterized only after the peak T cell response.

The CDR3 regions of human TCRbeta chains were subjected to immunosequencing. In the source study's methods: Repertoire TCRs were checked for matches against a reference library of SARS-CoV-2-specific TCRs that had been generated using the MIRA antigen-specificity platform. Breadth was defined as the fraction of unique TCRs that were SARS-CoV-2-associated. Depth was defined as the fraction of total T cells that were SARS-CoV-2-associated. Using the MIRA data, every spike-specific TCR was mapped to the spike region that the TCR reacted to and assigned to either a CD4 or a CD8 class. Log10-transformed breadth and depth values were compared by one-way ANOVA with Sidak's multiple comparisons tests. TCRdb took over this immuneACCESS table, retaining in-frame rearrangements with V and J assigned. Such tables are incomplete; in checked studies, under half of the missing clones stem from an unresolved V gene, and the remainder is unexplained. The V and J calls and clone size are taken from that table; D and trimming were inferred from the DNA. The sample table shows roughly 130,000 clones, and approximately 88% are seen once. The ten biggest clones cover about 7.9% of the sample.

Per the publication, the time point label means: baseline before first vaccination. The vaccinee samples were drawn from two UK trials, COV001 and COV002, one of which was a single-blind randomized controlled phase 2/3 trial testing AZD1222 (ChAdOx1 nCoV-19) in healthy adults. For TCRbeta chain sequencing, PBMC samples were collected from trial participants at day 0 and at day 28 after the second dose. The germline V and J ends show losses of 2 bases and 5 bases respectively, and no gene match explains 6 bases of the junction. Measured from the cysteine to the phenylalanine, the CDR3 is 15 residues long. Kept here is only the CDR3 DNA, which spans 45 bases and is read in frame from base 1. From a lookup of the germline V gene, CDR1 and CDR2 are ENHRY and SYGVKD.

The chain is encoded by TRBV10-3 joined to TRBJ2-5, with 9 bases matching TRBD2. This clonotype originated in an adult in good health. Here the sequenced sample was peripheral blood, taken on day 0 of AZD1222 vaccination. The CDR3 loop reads CAISEGLAGVETQYF. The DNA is TGTGCCATCAGTGAGGGGTTAGCGGGAGTGGAGACCCAGTACTTC.